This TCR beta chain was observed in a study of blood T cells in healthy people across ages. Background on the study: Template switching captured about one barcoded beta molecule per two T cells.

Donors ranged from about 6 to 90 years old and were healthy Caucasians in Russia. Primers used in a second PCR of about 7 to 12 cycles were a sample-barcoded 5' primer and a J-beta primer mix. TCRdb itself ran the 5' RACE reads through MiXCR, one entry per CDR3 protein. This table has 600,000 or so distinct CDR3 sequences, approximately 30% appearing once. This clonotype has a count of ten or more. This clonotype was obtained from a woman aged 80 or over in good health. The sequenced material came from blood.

CDR3: CASSAAQETQYF. Here the CDR3 DNA reads TGTGCCAGCAGCGCAGCGCAAGAGACCCAGTACTTC. J is TRBJ2-5 and V is TRBV7-7; D is unresolved. The CDR3 consists of 12 residues. V was clipped by 5 bases and J by 2 bases, with 6 bases between them. Germline assignment: CDR1 SSHAT and CDR2 FNYEAQ (reference sequence).